This TCR beta chain was recovered during a study of vaccination effects on CD4 cells after COVID-19. Turning to this clone: No antigen is known for it.

Sequencing used immunoSEQ multiplex PCR; TCRdb keeps in-frame clones, though not all of them. Of tens of thousands of clones detected, around three quarters appear once; the ten largest clones hold approximately 3.7%. Under the ViraFEST assay, PBMC were stimulated with viral peptide pools so that antigen-specific CD4+ T cells expanded. Sequencing was performed afterwards. The culture ran for about eleven days before CD4+ T cells were isolated. Nobody among the vaccine recipients had prior SARS-CoV-2 infection (nucleocapsid antibodies were negative). Supplemented with around 11 IU/ml IL-2 and roughly 9.2 ug/ml peptides, roughly 2 million PBMC per well were kept in culture. The CDR3 consists of 14 residues. CDR1 SGHTA and CDR2 FQGTGA come from the germline V gene. Trimming took 7 bases from V and 2 from J, leaving 12 bases between them.

The J gene is TRBJ2-1, the V gene TRBV7-3; D gene uncertain. This clonotype originated in a human donor who received a COVID-19 vaccine. This material consisted of CD4+ T cells from PBMCs cultured with HCoV-OC43 spike peptides, taken before COVID-19 vaccination. Subset reported: HCoV-OC43 spike overlapping peptide pool stimulation. The CDR3 loop is CASTLDATYNEQFF. CDR3 coding DNA: TGTGCCAGCACCCTAGACGCGACCTACAATGAGCAGTTCTTC.